The 6 T cell receptor beta chains given below trace back to one sample, sequenced in a study of blood T cell repertoires in COVID-19. Libraries were prepared by immunoSEQ multiplex PCR; TCRdb keeps only in-frame clonotypes and omits some of them. Of approximately 170,000 clones in the sample, around 82% were seen once. The specimen was peripheral blood. All receptors derive from a man older than 75 with COVID-19, enrolled during active disease.

The chain carries TRBV5-5 and TRBJ1-1, with D hard to call. V shed 0 bases and J shed 0 bases, with 9 bases lying between them. The CDR3 spans 15 residues. Per germline, CDR1 SGHKS and CDR2 YYEKEE (reference sequence). CDR3 sequence: CASSLVASLNTEAFF. Here the CDR3 DNA reads TGTGCCAGCAGCTTGGTGGCATCGTTGAACACTGAAGCTTTCTTT.

The gene calls are TRBV9 and TRBJ1-1; D is undetermined. This CDR3 contains 17 residues. Trimming pared 4 bases from V and 0 bases from J, leaving 19 bases between. The germline V gene encodes CDR1 SGDLS and CDR2 YYNGEE. In DNA form, the CDR3 reads TGTGCCAGCAGCCCCCGAGATGGCCTAGCAATGAACACTGAAGCTTTCTTT. It specifies CASSPRDGLAMNTEAFF.

V is TRBV28 and J is TRBJ1-1; TRBD1 aligns across 8 bases. The CDR3 extends over 20 amino acids. CDR1 MDHEN and CDR2 SYDVKM come from the germline V gene. V gave up 5 bases and J gave up 6 bases; unmatched junction bases: 26. DNA for the CDR3: TGTGCCAGCAGTCCCATATTTGCGAGAGCCCGAGACAGGGGCGGCGCTGAAGCTTTCTTT. Protein product: CASSPIFARARDRGGAEAFF.

The chain employs TRBV6-1 and TRBJ2-2; TRBD2 is a possible D gene (7 bases). V was cut by 1 base and J by 7 bases, with 13 bases left in between. CDR1 and CDR2 (germline): MNHNS, SASEGT. The CDR3 has 15 residues. DNA of the CDR3: TGTGCCAGCAGTGAAGAGGGGGGGTTGAGCGGGGAGCTGTTTTTT. Translated: CASSEEGGLSGELFF.

V and J are TRBV5-8 and TRBJ2-7; D not certain. There are 14 residues in the CDR3. The V gene's germline CDR1 is SGHTS and CDR2 YDEGEE. V lost 0 bases, J lost 1 base, and 8 bases lay in between. For the CDR3, the DNA is TGTGCCAGCAGCTTGGCCTACAGTTCCTACGAGCAGTACTTC. This translates into CASSLAYSSYEQYF.

The chain recombines TRBV9 with TRBJ1-2; possible D gene TRBD1, 5 bases. The CDR3 has 15 residues. Germline V gene lookup returns CDR1 SGDLS and CDR2 YYNGEE. Trimming stripped 0 bases from V and 8 bases from J, with 17 bases between. CDR3 protein: CASSVGRVRQPGYTF. CDR3 nucleotides: TGTGCCAGCAGCGTAGGTAGGGTGCGACAGCCGGGCTACACCTTC. Complete variable domain (other parts from reference TRBV9 and TRBJ1-2): DSGVTQTPKHLITATGQRVTLRCSPRSGDLSVYWYQQSLDQGLQFLIQYYNGEERAKGNILERFSAQQFPDLHSELNLSSLELGDSALYFCASSVGRVRQPGYTFGSGTRLTVV.